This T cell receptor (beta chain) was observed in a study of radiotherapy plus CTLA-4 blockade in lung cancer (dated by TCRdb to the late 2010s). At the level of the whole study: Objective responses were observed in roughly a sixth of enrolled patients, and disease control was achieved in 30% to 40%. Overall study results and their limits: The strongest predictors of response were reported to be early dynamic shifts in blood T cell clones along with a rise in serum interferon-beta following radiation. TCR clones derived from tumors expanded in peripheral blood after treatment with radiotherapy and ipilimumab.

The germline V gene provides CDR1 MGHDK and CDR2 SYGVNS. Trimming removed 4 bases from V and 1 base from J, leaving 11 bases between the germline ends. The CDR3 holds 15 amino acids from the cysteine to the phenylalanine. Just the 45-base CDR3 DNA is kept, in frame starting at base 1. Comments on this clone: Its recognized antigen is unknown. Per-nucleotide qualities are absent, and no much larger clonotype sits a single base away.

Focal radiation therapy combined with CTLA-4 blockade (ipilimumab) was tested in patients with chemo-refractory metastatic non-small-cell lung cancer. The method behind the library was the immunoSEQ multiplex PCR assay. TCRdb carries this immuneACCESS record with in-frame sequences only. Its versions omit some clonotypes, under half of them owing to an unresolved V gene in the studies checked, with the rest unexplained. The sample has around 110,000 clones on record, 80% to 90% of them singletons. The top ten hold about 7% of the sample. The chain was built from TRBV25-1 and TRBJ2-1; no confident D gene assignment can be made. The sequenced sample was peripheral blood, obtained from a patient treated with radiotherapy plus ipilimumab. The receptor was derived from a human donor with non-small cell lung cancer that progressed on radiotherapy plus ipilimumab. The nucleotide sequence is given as TGTGCCAGCAGTGTGGGCGGTCTATCCTACAATGAGCAGTTCTTC. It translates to CASSVGGLSYNEQFF.